This record covers a single T cell receptor (beta chain). Antigen: not known. This record comes from a study of blood T cells in healthy people across ages. Every sample had a minimum of 6.5 million PBMCs isolated. Study conclusions and caveats: Per million T cells, TCR beta diversity dropped roughly linearly as age increased.

The germline CDR1 and CDR2 sequences are SEHNR and FQNEAQ (reference sequence). V shed 1 base and J 7 bases; nucleotides not matched to a gene: 7. This CDR3 has 16 amino acids. Together with a sample-barcoded 5' primer, a J-beta primer mix was included in a second PCR lasting roughly 6 to 12 cycles. TCRdb reprocessed the 5' RACE reads with MiXCR, giving one entry per CDR3 protein. The table lists some 1.5 million distinct CDR3 sequences, roughly 43% of them singletons. The chain carries TRBV7-9 and TRBJ2-1; 10 bases fit TRBD2. The source is a woman in her late teens or twenties in good health. The sample comprised blood. As DNA, the CDR3 is TGTGCCAGCAGCTTAGTCCTAGCGGGAGCGGGTAATGAGCAGTTCTTC. Translating it yields CASSLVLAGAGNEQFF.